A selection of T cell receptor beta chains follows, all from one sample in a study of human T cells and chemical hapten exposure. TCRdb redid the calling of the RACE reads with MiXCR, one entry per CDR3 protein. The sample gives over 95,000 distinct CDR3 sequences, 12% of which show up once; less than 2.5% is in the top ten. Sequenced material: whole blood, taken in connection with sensitization to the hapten diphenylcyclopropenone (DPC). The receptor set was obtained from a woman aged 40 to 49 with alopecia areata. Some clones in this sample may be carry-over from other donors' samples. Each CDR3 is given with its conserved first and last residue. The D gene is left open where the match is weak. Only part of the rows carry a size: once, few, many, or a class if the clone is expanded.

d_gene,v_gene,abundance,j_gene,CDR3nt,CDR3aa
-,TRBV29-1,few,TRBJ2-7,TGCAGCGTTGAAGTTCCAGGGAGCTCCTACGAGCAGTACTTC,CSVEVPGSSYEQYF
-,TRBV7-3,-,TRBJ1-1,TGTGCCAGCAGCTTAAACGGGCCGAACACTGAAGCTTTCTTT,CASSLNGPNTEAFF
TRBD2,TRBV10-3,-,TRBJ2-3,TGTGCCATCAGGGAGCGGGAGGGATCAGATACGCAGTATTTT,CAIREREGSDTQYF
-,TRBV4-3,few,TRBJ2-2,TGCGCCAGCAGCCAAGAAGGGCGCACCGGGGAGCTGTTTTTT,CASSQEGRTGELFF
-,TRBV28,-,TRBJ1-6,TGTGCCAGCACCCCCTTCGTTGGTTCACCCCTCCACTTT,CASTPFVGSPLHF
-,TRBV27,few,TRBJ2-7,TGTGCCAGCAGTTTCCGACAGTCCTACGAGCAGTACTTC,CASSFRQSYEQYF
-,TRBV7-3,-,TRBJ2-1,TGTGCCAGCAGCCGCAGGGCGGACCCCTACAATGAGCAGTTCTTC,CASSRRADPYNEQFF
TRBD2,TRBV4-3,-,TRBJ2-4,TGCGCCAGCAGTGTAGCGGGACTTCGGGTAGCCAAAAACATTCAGTACTTC,CASSVAGLRVAKNIQYF
TRBD2,TRBV5-4,many,TRBJ2-7,TGTGCCAGCAGCACCGGGACTAGTCCCGTCGAGCAGTACTTC,CASSTGTSPVEQYF
TRBD2,TRBV11-1,-,TRBJ2-1,TGTGCCAGCAGCATCCGCCCGGTTTATAGCGGGAGTAGTAACGATGAGCAGTTCTTC,CASSIRPVYSGSSNDEQFF
-,TRBV20-1,few,TRBJ1-1,TGCAGTGCTAGGGAGCCCCGGGGGTCGAACACTGAAGCTTTCTTT,CSAREPRGSNTEAFF
-,TRBV5-5,few,TRBJ1-1,TGTGCCAGCAGCTCCCTAGGTGGCGGCACTGAAGCTTTCTTT,CASSSLGGGTEAFF
TRBD2,TRBV27,-,TRBJ2-3,TGTGCCAGCAGTTTCACGCTAGCGGGAGGGCCAGGTACGCAGTATTTT,CASSFTLAGGPGTQYF
-,TRBV28,few,TRBJ2-7,TGTGCCAGCATACAGGAAAGCTCCTACGAGCAGTACTTC,CASIQESSYEQYF
-,TRBV29-1,-,TRBJ2-5,TGCAGCGCCAACAGGGCCCAAGAGACCCAGTACTTC,CSANRAQETQYF
-,TRBV3-1,many,TRBJ2-7,TGTGCCAGCAGCCAAGATATCAGCTCCTACGAGCAGTACTTC,CASSQDISSYEQYF
-,TRBV19,once,TRBJ2-6,TGTGCCAGTAGATACAGGGCTGGGGCCAACGTCCTGACTTTC,CASRYRAGANVLTF
-,TRBV14,many,TRBJ2-2,TGTGCCAGCAGCCGATCGGGACTCGTCACCGGGGAGCTGTTTTTT,CASSRSGLVTGELFF
-,TRBV5-4,few,TRBJ2-1,TGTGCCAGCAGCTTGCCGCGGGGCAGGTATTCGGCGGGGGCTTACAATGAGCAGTTCTTC,CASSLPRGRYSAGAYNEQFF
TRBD2,TRBV7-2,many,TRBJ2-1,TGTGCCAGCAGCCCTAGACTAGCTGGACAGTTCTTC,CASSPRLAGQFF
-,TRBV28,-,TRBJ2-5,TGTGCCACCTCCCCCCGGGGCACCCAAGAGACCCAGTACTTC,CATSPRGTQETQYF
-,TRBV29-1,-,TRBJ2-3,TGCAGCGTCGGCGCGGGGACGACGGATACGCAGTATTTT,CSVGAGTTDTQYF
-,TRBV7-9,few,TRBJ2-7,TGTGCCAGCAGCTCCCCCCGAGTCGGATCCGCCTACGAGCAGTACTTC,CASSSPRVGSAYEQYF
-,TRBV20-1,few,TRBJ2-3,TGCAGTGCTAGAGACTCAGGGGAAACTTCGCAGTATTTT,CSARDSGETSQYF
-,TRBV28,many,TRBJ1-2,TGTGCCAGCAGTTTATCGGGCAGGGCTGGCTACACCTTC,CASSLSGRAGYTF
-,TRBV7-2,-,TRBJ2-1,TGTGCCAGCAGCCTCCGACAGGTCCGACAGCGGGACACCAATGAGCAGTTCTTC,CASSLRQVRQRDTNEQFF
-,TRBV11-3,few,TRBJ2-2,TGTGCCAGCAGCCACTCCGGGGAGCTGTTTTTT,CASSHSGELFF
-,TRBV18,few,TRBJ2-3,TGTGCCAGCTCATTCACCCGGGACCCAAAGGGGAGTACAGATACGCAGTATTTT,CASSFTRDPKGSTDTQYF
-,TRBV4-2,-,TRBJ2-7,TGTGCCAGCAGCCAAGGGTTATACTACGAGCAGTACTTC,CASSQGLYYEQYF
TRBD2,TRBV20-1,-,TRBJ2-7,TGCAGTGCCTTTCCCCAGGCTAGCGGGAGGTGGAACGAGCAGTACTTC,CSAFPQASGRWNEQYF
-,TRBV20-1,-,TRBJ1-3,TGCAGTGCTAGGAGTCTCGCTGGAAACACCATATATTTT,CSARSLAGNTIYF
-,TRBV28,few,TRBJ1-5,TGTGCCAGCAGTTTGGACCAGCCCCAGCATTTT,CASSLDQPQHF
TRBD1,TRBV7-9,-,TRBJ2-6,TGTGCCAGCAGAACAGGGGTGCGTGGGGCCAACGTCCTGACTTTC,CASRTGVRGANVLTF
-,TRBV7-8,-,TRBJ2-7,TGTGCCAGCAGCCCTCGTCTAGCATGGGAGCAGTACTTC,CASSPRLAWEQYF
TRBD2,TRBV12-3/TRBV12-4,few,TRBJ2-3,TGTGCCAGCAGTTTAGCTAGCGGGAGGACAGATACGCAGTATTTT,CASSLASGRTDTQYF
-,TRBV7-2,-,TRBJ1-1,TGTGCCAGCAGCCCCCACGTGGGCACTGAAGCTTTCTTT,CASSPHVGTEAFF
-,TRBV18,many,TRBJ2-1,TGTGCCAGCTCACCACCGGGGGGCAATGAGCAGTTCTTC,CASSPPGGNEQFF
TRBD2,TRBV9,-,TRBJ2-3,TGTGCCAGCAGCGCGGGGACTAGCGGTAGCACAGATACGCAGTATTTT,CASSAGTSGSTDTQYF
TRBD1,TRBV10-3,few,TRBJ1-2,TGTGCCATCAGTGAGAGGGGACAGTCATTCTATGGCTACACCTTC,CAISERGQSFYGYTF
-,TRBV5-4,few,TRBJ2-5,TGTGCCAGCCGGGGACACAACCAAGAGACCCAGTACTTC,CASRGHNQETQYF
-,TRBV6-2/TRBV6-3,many,TRBJ2-5,TGTGCCAGCAGTTACTCGATCAATCGGGCAGGTGGTGATTCGCTGTGGACCCAGTACTTC,CASSYSINRAGGDSLWTQYF
TRBD1,TRBV5-4,-,TRBJ2-2,TGTGCCAGCAGCTTAGGGACAGACAACACCGGGGAGCTGTTTTTT,CASSLGTDNTGELFF
TRBD2,TRBV7-8,-,TRBJ2-3,TGTGCCAGCAGCTCCCCCCGAGAGCGGGGTTGGACAGATACGCAGTATTTT,CASSSPRERGWTDTQYF
-,TRBV30,few,TRBJ1-5,TGTGCCTGGAGTCCCGCCCTGACAGGCCTAGGGCCCCAGCATTTT,CAWSPALTGLGPQHF
TRBD1,TRBV28,-,TRBJ2-3,TGTGCCAGCAGTACAGGGGGCGATTGGAGCACAGATACGCAGTATTTT,CASSTGGDWSTDTQYF
-,TRBV28,once,TRBJ1-6,TGTGCCAGCAGTTCTGAGGAAAGGAGGAGTTCACCCCTCCACTTT,CASSSEERRSSPLHF